Listed below are T cell receptor beta chains from one sample, sequenced in a study of blood T cell repertoires in COVID-19. Produced via immunoSEQ multiplex PCR; TCRdb's table is partial and in-frame only. The sample consists of 190,000 or so clones, 85% of them appearing once. Sequenced input: PBMCs or T cells enriched from blood (not recorded which). Source of these receptors: a man between 35 and 55 years old who had recovered from COVID-19. Each CDR3 is given with its conserved first and last residue. D genes are given only for firm matches. Rows give clone size only sometimes, using once, few, many, or a class for an expanded clone.

v_gene,j_gene,abundance,d_gene,CDR3aa,CDR3nt
TRBV19,TRBJ2-1,few,-,CASSYREGEQFF,TGTGCCAGTAGTTACAGGGAGGGTGAGCAGTTCTTC
TRBV28,TRBJ2-7,-,-,CASSSRSYEQYF,TGTGCCAGCAGTTCCAGATCCTACGAGCAGTACTTC
TRBV28,TRBJ1-1,once,-,CASTTQGNTEAFF,TGTGCCAGCACCACACAGGGGAACACTGAAGCTTTCTTT
TRBV11-2,TRBJ2-7,many,TRBD2,CASRTGTTYYEQYF,TGTGCCAGCAGGACCGGGACTACCTATTACGAGCAGTACTTC
TRBV28,TRBJ1-4,-,TRBD1,CASSEQGALATNEKLFF,TGTGCCAGCAGCGAACAGGGGGCCCTCGCAACTAATGAAAAACTGTTTTTT
TRBV19,TRBJ1-1,-,-,CATKQGNTEAFF,TGTGCCACTAAACAGGGGAACACTGAAGCTTTCTTT
TRBV4-2,TRBJ1-2,-,TRBD1,CASSDISRAGGGYTF,TGTGCCAGCAGCGATATATCAAGGGCAGGGGGTGGCTACACCTTC
TRBV3-1/TRBV3-2,TRBJ2-5,-,-,CASSPRQGSGETQYF,TGTGCCAGCAGCCCCCGACAGGGAAGCGGGGAGACCCAGTACTTC
TRBV18,TRBJ2-7,few,TRBD1,CASSFRQGHEQYF,TGTGCCAGCTCATTCCGACAGGGTCACGAGCAGTACTTC
TRBV5-1,TRBJ2-2,-,-,CASRLLALYTGELFF,TGCGCCAGCAGACTACTAGCTCTGTACACCGGGGAGCTGTTTTTT
TRBV7-2,TRBJ2-7,-,TRBD2,CASSLAWREDYEQYF,TGTGCCAGCAGCTTAGCTTGGCGGGAGGACTACGAGCAGTACTTC
TRBV6-1,TRBJ1-5,-,TRBD1,CASSGNRGVSNQPQHF,TGTGCCAGCAGTGGGAACAGGGGCGTAAGCAATCAGCCCCAGCATTTT
TRBV5-1,TRBJ1-4,-,-,CASSLDPGANEKLFF,TGCGCCAGCAGCTTGGATCCAGGGGCTAATGAAAAACTGTTTTTT
TRBV5-6,TRBJ2-3,-,-,CASSLGASTDTQYF,TGTGCCAGCAGCTTGGGGGCTAGCACAGATACGCAGTATTTT
TRBV5-1,TRBJ2-4,few,-,CASSLFFTGKNIQYF,TGCGCCAGCAGCTTGTTCTTCACAGGTAAAAACATTCAGTACTTC
TRBV4-2,TRBJ2-7,-,TRBD2,CASSQVDTSVTYEQYF,TGTGCCAGCAGCCAAGTCGATACTAGCGTCACCTACGAGCAGTACTTC
TRBV19,TRBJ2-7,-,TRBD2,CASSLRAGTSGTYEQYF,TGTGCCAGTAGTCTACGGGCCGGGACTAGCGGAACCTACGAGCAGTACTTC
TRBV9,TRBJ1-2,-,-,CASSVGALYTF,TGTGCCAGCAGCGTTGGGGCACTCTACACCTTC
TRBV19,TRBJ1-5,few,-,CASSILTAVNQPQHF,TGTGCCAGTAGTATATTGACAGCCGTTAATCAGCCCCAGCATTTT
TRBV5-1,TRBJ2-7,-,TRBD1,CASSGNRGQTYEQYF,TGCGCCAGCAGCGGGAACAGGGGGCAAACCTACGAGCAGTACTTC
TRBV10-1,TRBJ2-7,-,TRBD2,CASNGTSGSEDYEQYF,TGCGCCAGCAATGGGACTAGCGGGAGTGAAGACTACGAGCAGTACTTC
TRBV3-1/TRBV3-2,TRBJ2-1,-,TRBD2,CASSQGLADPFF,TGTGCCAGCAGCCAAGGACTAGCTGATCCGTTCTTC
TRBV28,TRBJ1-3,-,TRBD1,CASSSTGAGNTIYF,TGTGCCAGCAGTTCGACAGGGGCTGGAAACACCATATATTTT
TRBV19,TRBJ2-6,-,TRBD1,CATRVDRGISGANVLTF,TGTGCCACCCGAGTTGACAGGGGAATCTCTGGGGCCAACGTCCTGACTTTC
TRBV18,TRBJ1-5,-,-,CASSSVDSNQPQHF,TGTGCCAGCTCTTCGGTAGATAGCAATCAGCCCCAGCATTTT
TRBV29-1,TRBJ1-4,-,-,CSVGHTTNEKLFF,TGCAGCGTTGGGCACACAACTAATGAAAAACTGTTTTTT
TRBV11-3,TRBJ2-2,once,-,CASSLGQRTGELFF,TGTGCCAGCAGCTTAGGACAGCGAACCGGGGAGCTGTTTTTT
TRBV4-3,TRBJ2-7,-,TRBD2,CASSQGLAVGYEQYF,TGCGCCAGCAGCCAAGGACTAGCGGTCGGGTACGAGCAGTACTTC